The T cell receptor beta chain under discussion was sequenced for a study of neoadjuvant nivolumab and ipilimumab in lung cancer. In the study overall: Patients got nivolumab 3 mg/kg on days 1, 15 and 29; combination added ipilimumab 1 mg/kg day 1. Study outcomes and limitations: TCR clonality did not significantly correlate with pathologic tumor regression. Higher pretherapy blood TCR richness went with higher resected-tumor richness. Resected tumors had greater TCR richness and clonality than uninvolved lung.

CDR1 is LNHDA, CDR2 SQIVND, per germline (reference sequence). This CDR3 contains 12 residues. The J segment lost 7 bases and the V segment lost 8 bases, leaving 7 bases of the junction unmatched. Details on this clone: Its antigen is currently unknown.

Clones were sequenced by immunoSEQ multiplex PCR, and TCRdb holds only the in-frame ones, with some missing. The sample has about 8,800 clones, approximately 87% seen once. The specimen was tumor tissue, collected after neoadjuvant nivolumab, alone or with ipilimumab, at or shortly before surgery. The rearrangement joins TRBV19 to TRBJ1-1; 7 nucleotides align to TRBD1. The source is an adult with non-small cell lung cancer. CDR3 amino acids: CASLRQGGEAFF. CDR3 nucleotides: TGTGCCAGTCTCAGGCAGGGGGGTGAAGCTTTCTTT.